A selection of T cell receptor beta chains follows, all from one sample in a study of post-analysis software for immune sequencing data. Each CDR3 protein gets one entry after TCRdb re-called the PCR reads with MiXCR. Found here are some 800,000 distinct CDR3 sequences, 40% to 55% of them singletons; the top ten hold 4.9%. Sequencing was performed on blood. The receptors were sampled from a girl aged 10-17 years with multiple sclerosis. Each CDR3 is given with its conserved first and last residue. The D gene is left open where the match is weak. Where a row states a size, it is once, few, many or the class of an expanded clone; other rows omit it.

d_call j_call clone_size v_call cdr3_aa cdr3_nt
TRBD2 TRBJ2-4 - TRBV19 CASSDATSGRAKNIQYF TGTGCCAGCAGTGATGCGACTAGCGGGAGAGCCAAAAACATTCAGTACTTC
TRBD1 TRBJ1-1 - TRBV29-1 CSVDKGTGVTEAFF TGCAGCGTTGATAAGGGGACAGGGGTCACTGAAGCTTTCTTT
- TRBJ2-3 - TRBV7-9 CASRHRAGGITDTQYF TGTGCCAGTCGCCACAGGGCCGGGGGTATCACAGATACGCAGTATTTT
TRBD1 TRBJ2-7 - TRBV3-1 CTTGGTRYYEQYF TGTACCACAGGGGGGACTCGCTACTACGAGCAGTACTTC
- TRBJ2-7 - TRBV7-3 CASSPGMMALEQYF TGTGCCAGCAGCCCCGGCATGATGGCGCTCGAGCAGTACTTC
- TRBJ2-1 - TRBV25-1 CASSEGHLGFF TGTGCCAGCAGTGAAGGGCATCTCGGGTTCTTC
- TRBJ1-2 - TRBV27 CASSIGPLQGYTF TGTGCCAGCAGCATAGGGCCACTGCAAGGCTACACCTTC
- TRBJ2-5 - TRBV2 CASNGGSEQYF TGTGCCAGCAACGGAGGCTCGGAGCAGTACTTC
- TRBJ2-5 - TRBV7-2 CASSLALTGTQYF TGTGCCAGCAGCTTAGCGTTAACTGGGACCCAGTACTTC
- TRBJ2-1 - TRBV27 CASSLQGLGDEQFF TGTGCCAGCAGTTTACAGGGGCTAGGGGATGAGCAGTTCTTC
TRBD1 TRBJ1-2 - TRBV29-1 CSADRGDYNYGYTF TGCAGCGCCGACAGGGGGGACTATAACTATGGCTACACCTTC
- TRBJ2-4 - TRBV29-1 CSVDAPLQVVSLEIQYF TGCAGCGTTGATGCGCCGCTTCAGGTCGTGTCGTTGGAGATCCAGTACTTC
- TRBJ2-7 - TRBV20-1 CNPMGGGQYF TGCAACCCAATGGGGGGCGGGCAGTACTTC
- TRBJ2-1 - TRBV12-3/TRBV12-4 CASSFGRVANEQFF TGTGCCAGCAGTTTTGGCAGGGTGGCCAATGAGCAGTTCTTC
- TRBJ1-5 - TRBV10-3 CAISDRRRENQPQHF TGTGCCATCAGTGATCGAAGGAGGGAAAATCAGCCCCAGCATTTT
- TRBJ2-7 - TRBV5-5 CASTPGWGAPRDEQYF TGCGCCAGCACCCCTGGTTGGGGGGCCCCTCGCGATGAGCAGTACTTC
TRBD2 TRBJ2-7 - TRBV20-1 CSASPSGSMYEQYF TGCAGTGCTTCCCCTAGCGGGAGTATGTACGAGCAGTACTTC
TRBD2 TRBJ2-1 - TRBV7-2 CVSSPRGRGNEQFF TGTGTCAGCAGCCCGCGCGGGAGGGGCAATGAGCAGTTCTTC
- TRBJ2-5 - TRBV5-5 CASKGMVGPQETQYF TGTGCCAGCAAAGGGATGGTCGGACCGCAAGAGACCCAGTACTTC
- TRBJ2-5 few TRBV9 CASSPPAGGETQYF TGTGCCAGCAGCCCTCCGGCTGGAGGGGAGACCCAGTACTTC
- TRBJ2-5 - TRBV15 CATSRGWETQYF TGTGCCACCAGCAGGGGGTGGGAGACCCAGTACTTC
- TRBJ1-5 - TRBV7-9 CASSLEQKPQHF TGTGCCAGCAGCTTAGAACAGAAGCCCCAGCATTTT
TRBD2 TRBJ2-2 - TRBV7-6 CASSSPSSGSNTGELFF TGTGCCAGCAGCTCCCCATCTAGCGGGTCGAACACCGGGGAGCTGTTTTTT
TRBD2 TRBJ2-3 - TRBV5-1 CASSLFAGDVDTQYF TGCGCCAGCAGCTTGTTTGCGGGAGATGTAGATACGCAGTATTTT
TRBD2 TRBJ2-7 once TRBV7-9 CASSLVGLAGVPSYEQYF TGTGCCAGCAGCTTAGTGGGACTAGCGGGAGTCCCCTCCTACGAGCAGTACTTC
TRBD2 TRBJ2-7 few TRBV7-8 CASSYTSGRAFHEQYF TGTGCCAGCAGCTACACTAGCGGGAGGGCCTTCCACGAGCAGTACTTC
TRBD2 TRBJ2-1 many TRBV4-3 CASSQEGLAGDEQFF TGCGCCAGCAGCCAAGAAGGACTAGCGGGGGATGAGCAGTTCTTC
TRBD2 TRBJ2-5 few TRBV18 CASSPPELAGVETQYF TGTGCCAGCTCACCACCGGAACTAGCGGGAGTAGAGACCCAGTACTTC
TRBD2 TRBJ2-1 - TRBV7-2 CASSSTGTRTYNEQFF TGTGCCAGCAGCTCAACCGGGACTAGAACATACAATGAGCAGTTCTTC
- TRBJ1-6 few TRBV30 CAWSGDGFSPLHF TGTGCCTGGAGTGGGGACGGCTTTTCACCCCTCCACTTT
- TRBJ2-1 - TRBV27 CATGSESSYNEQFF TGTGCCACTGGGTCCGAGAGCTCCTACAATGAGCAGTTCTTC
- TRBJ2-5 few TRBV12-3/TRBV12-4 CASTPDDEEQETQYF TGTGCCAGCACTCCCGATGATGAGGAGCAAGAGACCCAGTACTTC
TRBD2 TRBJ2-5 few TRBV25-1 CASSEAGGQETQYF TGTGCCAGCAGTGAAGCGGGAGGGCAAGAGACCCAGTACTTC
- TRBJ1-1 once TRBV5-1 CASSHIRGMNTEAFF TGCGCCAGCAGCCATATCAGGGGTATGAACACTGAAGCTTTCTTT
TRBD2 TRBJ2-1 few TRBV20-1 CSARTSGRNEQFF TGCAGTGCCAGGACTAGCGGGAGAAATGAGCAGTTCTTC
- TRBJ2-1 - TRBV25-1 CASTPRASDNEQFF TGTGCCAGCACCCCAAGGGCTAGCGATAATGAGCAGTTCTTC
TRBD1 TRBJ2-6 few TRBV9 CASSFPTGQVPSGANVLTF TGTGCCAGCAGCTTCCCCACGGGACAGGTACCCTCTGGGGCCAACGTCCTGACTTTC
TRBD1 TRBJ2-1 few TRBV4-3 CASSQARTGGSYEQFF TGCGCCAGCAGCCAAGCCCGGACAGGGGGCAGCTATGAGCAGTTCTTC
- TRBJ2-4 - TRBV20-1 CSSTNDLPLAAKNIQYF TGCAGCTCCACGAATGACCTCCCTCTAGCTGCCAAAAACATTCAGTACTTC
TRBD2 TRBJ2-5 - TRBV5-1 CASSVSSGDQETQYF TGCGCCAGCAGCGTCTCTAGCGGTGATCAAGAGACCCAGTACTTC
- TRBJ2-3 - TRBV20-1 CSAHIRDTQYF TGCAGCGCCCATATACGTGATACGCAGTATTTT
- TRBJ2-7 many TRBV7-8 CASSPSSLSFEQYF TGTGCCAGCAGCCCCTCGTCACTATCCTTCGAGCAGTACTTC
- TRBJ1-2 - TRBV5-1 CASSYTDNYGYTF TGCGCCAGCAGCTATACTGATAACTATGGCTACACCTTC
- TRBJ1-5 - TRBV6-5 CASSPRTDNQPQHF TGTGCCAGCAGTCCCAGGACAGACAATCAGCCCCAGCATTTT
- TRBJ2-7 - TRBV5-1 CASSFGQPGARNEQYF TGCGCCAGCAGCTTCGGACAGCCAGGAGCTCGGAACGAGCAGTACTTC
- TRBJ2-1 - TRBV29-1 CSVENGKQHSEQFF TGCAGCGTTGAAAACGGGAAACAGCACAGTGAGCAGTTCTTC
- TRBJ2-1 - TRBV20-1 CSAHEIRGRDEQFF TGCAGTGCGCACGAGATTAGAGGGCGCGATGAGCAGTTCTTC
- TRBJ2-1 few TRBV20-1 CSAKGGRGQRFNEQFF TGCAGTGCTAAGGGGGGCAGGGGCCAGCGATTCAATGAGCAGTTCTTC
TRBD2 TRBJ2-2 - TRBV15 CATSSSGYTGELFF TGTGCCACCAGCAGTAGCGGGTACACCGGGGAGCTGTTTTTT
- TRBJ1-2 - TRBV12-3/TRBV12-4 CASSLSQAVNYGYTF TGTGCCAGCAGTCTCTCACAGGCCGTCAACTATGGCTACACCTTC
TRBD2 TRBJ2-1 few TRBV12-5 CASVEGGVEQFF TGTGCTAGTGTAGAGGGAGGGGTTGAGCAGTTCTTC
TRBD1 TRBJ2-3 - TRBV20-1 CSAQGASSTDTQYF TGCAGTGCTCAGGGGGCTTCTAGCACAGATACGCAGTATTTT
TRBD2 TRBJ2-3 - TRBV20-1 CSAEGLAGAVTSTDTQYF TGCAGTGCTGAGGGACTAGCGGGGGCGGTCACTAGCACAGATACGCAGTATTTT
- TRBJ2-3 - TRBV7-2 CASKPSSAPDTQYF TGTGCCAGCAAGCCGAGTAGTGCCCCAGATACGCAGTATTTT
TRBD2 TRBJ2-1 few TRBV12-3/TRBV12-4 CASRPGVVAGSVEDEQFF TGTGCCAGCAGACCCGGGGTAGTAGCGGGGTCGGTTGAGGATGAGCAGTTCTTC
TRBD2 TRBJ2-7 - TRBV13 CASSSTSSGRRYEQYF TGTGCCAGCAGCTCCACTTCTAGCGGGAGGCGCTACGAGCAGTACTTC
TRBD1 TRBJ2-7 - TRBV20-1 CSATAGPRQGWTYEQYF TGCAGTGCTACCGCGGGCCCGCGACAGGGGTGGACCTACGAGCAGTACTTC